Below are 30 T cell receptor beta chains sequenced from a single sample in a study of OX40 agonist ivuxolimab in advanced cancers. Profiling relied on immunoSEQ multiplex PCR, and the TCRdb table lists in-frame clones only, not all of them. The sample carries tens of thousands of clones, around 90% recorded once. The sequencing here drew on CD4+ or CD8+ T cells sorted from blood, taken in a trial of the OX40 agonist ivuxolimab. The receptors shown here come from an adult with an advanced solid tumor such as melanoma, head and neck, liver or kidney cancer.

CDR3 sequence reads: CASSPLSGGADNEQFF. The CDR3 DNA follows: TGTGCCAGCAGCCCCCTTAGCGGGGGGGCCGACAATGAGCAGTTCTTC. The chain links TRBV11-3 to TRBJ2-1; 11 positions match TRBD2. V gave up 5 bases and J gave up 5 bases; unmatched junction bases: 8. The CDR3 runs to 16 residues. Germline CDR1 SGHNT, CDR2 YENEEA.

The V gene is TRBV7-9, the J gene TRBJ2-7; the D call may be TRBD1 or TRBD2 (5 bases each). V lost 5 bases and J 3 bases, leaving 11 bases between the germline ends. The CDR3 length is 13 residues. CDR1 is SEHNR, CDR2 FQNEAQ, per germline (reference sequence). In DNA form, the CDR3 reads TGTGCCAGCAGCCGGGACCTCGACTACGAGCAGTACTTC. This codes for CASSRDLDYEQYF. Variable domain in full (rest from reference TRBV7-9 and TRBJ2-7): DTGVSQNPRHKITKRGQNVTFRCDPISEHNRLYWYRQTLGQGPEFLTYFQNEAQLEKSRLLSDRFSAERPKGSFSTLEIQRTEQGDSAMYLCASSRDLDYEQYFGPGTRLTVT.

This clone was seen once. CDR3 loop: CASTAVGEAYGYTF. The CDR3 DNA reads as TGTGCCAGCACCGCCGTAGGGGAGGCCTATGGCTACACCTTC. This chain links TRBV2 with TRBJ1-2; possible D gene TRBD1, 5 bases. Germline V gives CDR1 SNHLY, CDR2 FYNNEI. This CDR3 has 14 residues. V was cut by 7 bases and J by 4 bases, with 16 bases left in between.

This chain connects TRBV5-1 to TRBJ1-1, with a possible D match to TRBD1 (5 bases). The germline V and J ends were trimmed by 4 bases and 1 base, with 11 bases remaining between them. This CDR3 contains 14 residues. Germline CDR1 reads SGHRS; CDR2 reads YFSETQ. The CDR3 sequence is CASSGGTGNTEAFF. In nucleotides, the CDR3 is TGCGCCAGCAGCGGAGGGACGGGGAACACTGAAGCTTTCTTT.

The CDR3 loop reads CASSLQPPGQGNQPQHF. DNA of the CDR3: TGCGCCAGCAGCCTCCAACCCCCGGGACAGGGGAATCAGCCCCAGCATTTT. The V gene is TRBV4-1, the J gene TRBJ1-5, with 10 bases aligning to TRBD1. The V and J ends lost 4 bases and 4 bases, in that order; junction bases with no gene match: 10. CDR1 and CDR2 (germline): MGHRA, YSYEKL. The CDR3 contains 17 residues.

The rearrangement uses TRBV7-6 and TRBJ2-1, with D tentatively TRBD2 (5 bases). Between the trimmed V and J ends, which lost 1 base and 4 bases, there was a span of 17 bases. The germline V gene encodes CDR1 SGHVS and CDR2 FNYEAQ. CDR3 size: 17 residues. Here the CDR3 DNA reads TGTGCCAGCAGCTTAGATTGCCTAGCCCGAGAGTACAATGAGCAGTTCTTC. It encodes CASSLDCLAREYNEQFF. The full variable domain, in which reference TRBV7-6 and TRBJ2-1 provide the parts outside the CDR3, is GAGVSQSPRYKVTKRGQDVALRCDPISGHVSLYWYRQALGQGPEFLTYFNYEAQQDKSGLPNDRFSAERPEGSISTLTIQRTEQRDSAMYRCASSLDCLAREYNEQFFGPGTRLTVL.

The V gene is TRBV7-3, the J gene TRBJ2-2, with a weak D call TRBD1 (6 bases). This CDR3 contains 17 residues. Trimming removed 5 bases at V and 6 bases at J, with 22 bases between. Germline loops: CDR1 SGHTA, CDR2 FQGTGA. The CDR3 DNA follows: TGTGCCAGCAGCGCCGGGGCAGGGGCGGTATTTTCCGGGGAGCTGTTTTTT. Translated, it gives CASSAGAGAVFSGELFF. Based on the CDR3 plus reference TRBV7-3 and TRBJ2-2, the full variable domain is GAGVSQTPSNKVTEKGKYVELRCDPISGHTALYWYRQSLGQGPEFLIYFQGTGAADDSGLPNDRFFAVRPEGSVSTLKIQRTERGDSAVYLCASSAGAGAVFSGELFFGEGSRLTVL.

CDR3 region: CASRRTSGRTGELFF. Written as DNA, the CDR3 is TGTGCCAGCCGCCGGACTAGCGGGAGGACCGGGGAGCTGTTTTTT. The chain joins TRBV5-8 to TRBJ2-2, with 14 nucleotides matching TRBD2. The junction had 4 bases not matched to a gene; V was cut back by 7 bases and J by 5 bases. Germline CDR1 SGHTS, CDR2 YDEGEE. The CDR3 runs to 15 residues.

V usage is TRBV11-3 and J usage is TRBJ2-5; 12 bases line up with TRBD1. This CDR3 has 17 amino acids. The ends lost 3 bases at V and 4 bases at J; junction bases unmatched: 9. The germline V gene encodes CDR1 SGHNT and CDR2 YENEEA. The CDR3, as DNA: TGTGCCAGCAGCTTTGGGGGACAGGGGGCGAATCGAGAGACCCAGTACTTC. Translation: CASSFGGQGANRETQYF.

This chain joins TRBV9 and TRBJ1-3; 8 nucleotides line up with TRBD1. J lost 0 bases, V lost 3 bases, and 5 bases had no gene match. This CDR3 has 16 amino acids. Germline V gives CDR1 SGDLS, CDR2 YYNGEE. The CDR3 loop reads CASSAATGASGNTIYF. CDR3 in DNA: TGTGCCAGCAGCGCCGCGACAGGGGCCTCTGGAAACACCATATATTTT.

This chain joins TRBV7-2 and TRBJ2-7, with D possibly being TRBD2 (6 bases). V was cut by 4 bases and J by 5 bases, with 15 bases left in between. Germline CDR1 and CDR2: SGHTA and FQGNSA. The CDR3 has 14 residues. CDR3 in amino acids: CASSSIRGSDEQYF. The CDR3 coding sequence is TGTGCCAGCAGCTCGATCCGGGGGTCTGACGAGCAGTACTTC.

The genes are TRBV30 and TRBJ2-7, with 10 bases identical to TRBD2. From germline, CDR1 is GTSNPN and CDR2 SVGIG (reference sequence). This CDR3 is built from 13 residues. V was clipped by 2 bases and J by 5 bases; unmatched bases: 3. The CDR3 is CAWSTSGTHEQYF. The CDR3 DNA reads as TGTGCCTGGAGTACTAGCGGGACCCACGAGCAGTACTTC.

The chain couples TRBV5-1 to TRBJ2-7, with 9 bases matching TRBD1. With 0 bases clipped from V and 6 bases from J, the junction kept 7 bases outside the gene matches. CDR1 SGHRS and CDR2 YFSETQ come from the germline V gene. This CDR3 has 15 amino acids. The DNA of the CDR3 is TGCGCCAGCAGCTTGGCCGGGACAGGGAGTCGCGAGCAGTACTTC. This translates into CASSLAGTGSREQYF.

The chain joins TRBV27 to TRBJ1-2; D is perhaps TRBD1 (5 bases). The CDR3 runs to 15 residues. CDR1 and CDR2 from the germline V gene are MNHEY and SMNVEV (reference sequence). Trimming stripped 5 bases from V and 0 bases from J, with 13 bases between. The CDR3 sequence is CASSIQGLANYGYTF. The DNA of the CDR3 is TGTGCCAGCAGTATTCAGGGATTAGCTAACTATGGCTACACCTTC.

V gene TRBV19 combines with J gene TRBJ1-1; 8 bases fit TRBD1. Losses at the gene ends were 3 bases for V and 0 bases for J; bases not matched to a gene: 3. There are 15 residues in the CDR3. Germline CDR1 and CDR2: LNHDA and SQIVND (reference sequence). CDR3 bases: TGTGCCAGTAGTATTGCGGACAGGGTGAACACTGAAGCTTTCTTT. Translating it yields CASSIADRVNTEAFF.

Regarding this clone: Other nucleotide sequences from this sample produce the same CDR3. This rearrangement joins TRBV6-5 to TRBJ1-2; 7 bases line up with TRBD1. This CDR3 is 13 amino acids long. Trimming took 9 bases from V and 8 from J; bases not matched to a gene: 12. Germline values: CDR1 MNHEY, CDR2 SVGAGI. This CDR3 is CASSQTGFGGYTF. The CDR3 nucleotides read TGTGCCAGTAGCCAGACAGGGTTCGGAGGCTACACCTTC.

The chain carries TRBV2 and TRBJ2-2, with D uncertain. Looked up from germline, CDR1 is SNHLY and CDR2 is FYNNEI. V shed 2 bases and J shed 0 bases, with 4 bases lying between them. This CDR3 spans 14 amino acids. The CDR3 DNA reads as TGTGCCAGCAGTGAACTGACGAACACCGGGGAGCTGTTTTTT. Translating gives CASSELTNTGELFF.

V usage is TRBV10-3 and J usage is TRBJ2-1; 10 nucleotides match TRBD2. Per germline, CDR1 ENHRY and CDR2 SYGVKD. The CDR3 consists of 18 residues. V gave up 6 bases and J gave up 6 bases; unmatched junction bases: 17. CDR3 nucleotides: TGTGCCATCAGGCGGACTAGCGGCGGAGGTGGCCTACTCAATGAGCAGTTCTTC. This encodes CAIRRTSGGGGLLNEQFF.

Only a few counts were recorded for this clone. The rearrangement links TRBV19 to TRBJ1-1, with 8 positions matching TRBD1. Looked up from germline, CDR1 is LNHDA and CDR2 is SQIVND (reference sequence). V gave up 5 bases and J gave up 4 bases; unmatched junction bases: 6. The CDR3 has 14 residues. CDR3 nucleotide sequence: TGTGCCAGTAGTGGTGGACAGGGCCGCACTGAAGCTTTCTTT. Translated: CASSGGQGRTEAFF.

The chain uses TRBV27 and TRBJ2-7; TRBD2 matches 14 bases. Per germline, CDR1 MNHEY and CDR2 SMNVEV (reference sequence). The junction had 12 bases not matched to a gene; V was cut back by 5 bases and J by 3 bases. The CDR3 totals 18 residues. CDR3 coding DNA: TGTGCCAGCAGTGCCTTGCTGGGACTAGCGGGAGAGAGCTACGAGCAGTACTTC. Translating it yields CASSALLGLAGESYEQYF.

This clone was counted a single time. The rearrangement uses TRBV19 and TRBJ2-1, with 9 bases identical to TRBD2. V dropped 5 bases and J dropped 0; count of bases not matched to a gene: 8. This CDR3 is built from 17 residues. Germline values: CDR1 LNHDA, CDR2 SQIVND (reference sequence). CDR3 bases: TGTGCCAGTAGTTTTGCGGGGGGGCCGAGCTCCTACAATGAGCAGTTCTTC. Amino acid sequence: CASSFAGGPSSYNEQFF.

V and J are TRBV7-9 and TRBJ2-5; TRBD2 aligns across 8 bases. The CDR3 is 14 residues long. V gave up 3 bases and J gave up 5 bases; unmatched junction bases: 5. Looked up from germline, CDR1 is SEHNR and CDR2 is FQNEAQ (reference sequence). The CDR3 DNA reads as TGTGCCAGCAGCTTCAGCACTAGCGGTGAGACCCAGTACTTC. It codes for CASSFSTSGETQYF. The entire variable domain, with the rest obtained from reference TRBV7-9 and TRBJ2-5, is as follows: DTGVSQNPRHKITKRGQNVTFRCDPISEHNRLYWYRQTLGQGPEFLTYFQNEAQLEKSRLLSDRFSAERPKGSFSTLEIQRTEQGDSAMYLCASSFSTSGETQYFGPGTRLLVL.

The CDR3 nucleotides read TGCGCCAGCAGTGGCGGGGTTAAAGAGACCCAGTACTTC. Its protein is CASSGGVKETQYF. The chain links TRBV10-2 to TRBJ2-5, with a possible D match to TRBD2 (6 bases). In germline, CDR1 is WSHSY, CDR2 SAAADI. This CDR3 comprises 13 residues. Trimming shortened V by 4 bases and J by 3 bases, and 9 bases separated the two germline ends.

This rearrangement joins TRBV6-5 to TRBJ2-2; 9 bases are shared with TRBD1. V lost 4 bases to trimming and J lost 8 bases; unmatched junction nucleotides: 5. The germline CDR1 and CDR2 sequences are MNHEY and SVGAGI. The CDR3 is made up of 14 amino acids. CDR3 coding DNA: TGTGCCAGCAGTTCCGGGACAGGGTTGGGGGAGCTGTTTTTT. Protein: CASSSGTGLGELFF.

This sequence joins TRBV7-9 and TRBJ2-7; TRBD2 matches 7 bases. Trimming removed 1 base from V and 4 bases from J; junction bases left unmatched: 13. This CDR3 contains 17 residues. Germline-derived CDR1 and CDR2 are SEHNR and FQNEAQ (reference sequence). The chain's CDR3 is CASSLGVFGTKEYEQYF. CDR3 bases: TGTGCCAGCAGCTTAGGGGTATTCGGGACTAAGGAATACGAGCAGTACTTC.

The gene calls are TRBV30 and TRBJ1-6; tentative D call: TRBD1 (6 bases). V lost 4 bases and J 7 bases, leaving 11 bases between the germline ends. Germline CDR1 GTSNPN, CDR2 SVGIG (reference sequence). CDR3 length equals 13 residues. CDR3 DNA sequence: TGTGCCTGGAAAAGGGGGGGGAATTCACCCCTCCACTTT. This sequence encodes CAWKRGGNSPLHF.

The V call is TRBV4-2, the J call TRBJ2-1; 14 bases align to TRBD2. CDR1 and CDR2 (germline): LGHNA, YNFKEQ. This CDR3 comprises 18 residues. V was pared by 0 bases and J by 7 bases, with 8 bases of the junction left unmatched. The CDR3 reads CASSQDVTGTSGRNEQFF. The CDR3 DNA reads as TGTGCCAGCAGCCAAGATGTTACCGGGACTAGCGGGAGAAATGAGCAGTTCTTC.

The CDR3 bases are TGTGCCAGCAGTCCCGGGACAGCCTACGAGCAGTACTTC. It yields the protein CASSPGTAYEQYF. V usage is TRBV6-5 and J usage is TRBJ2-7; 7 nucleotides align to TRBD1. Trimming at V came to 5 bases and at J to 2 bases, leaving 3 bases not matched to a gene. The length of the CDR3 is 13 residues. The germline CDR1 and CDR2 sequences are MNHEY and SVGAGI.

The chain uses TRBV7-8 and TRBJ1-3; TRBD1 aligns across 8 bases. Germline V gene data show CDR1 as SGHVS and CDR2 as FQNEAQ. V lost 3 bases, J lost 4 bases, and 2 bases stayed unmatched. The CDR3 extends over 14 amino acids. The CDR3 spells CASSLTGVGNTIYF. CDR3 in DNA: TGTGCCAGCAGCTTGACAGGGGTAGGAAACACCATATATTTT.

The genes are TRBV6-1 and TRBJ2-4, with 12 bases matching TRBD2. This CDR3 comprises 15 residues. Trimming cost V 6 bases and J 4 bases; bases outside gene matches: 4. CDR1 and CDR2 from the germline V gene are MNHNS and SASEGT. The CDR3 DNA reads TGTGCCAGCAGGGGGGGGACTAGCGGGAAAAACATTCAGTACTTC. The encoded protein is CASRGGTSGKNIQYF.